The present entry profiles one T cell receptor (beta chain) with its context. As processed by the authors: The authors estimated nucleated cell counts from reference gene primer amplification. Profiled with immunoSEQ multiplex PCR; TCRdb holds only in-frame clones, not every one. D and trimming were read from the DNA, whereas the V and J calls and clone size are those reported in that table. The sample lists 55,000 to 95,000 clones; around 81% were seen once. This record comes from a study of blood T cell repertoires in COVID-19. Study-wide context: The United States, Italy and Spain supplied acute and convalescent COVID-19 samples. Sources were T cells, B-cell-depleted T cells, or PBMCs; the material itself was cDNA or gDNA.

CDR3 length equals 11 residues. With 0 bases removed from V and 8 bases from J, the gap between germline ends came to 5 bases. Germline V gene lookup returns CDR1 SGHRS and CDR2 YFSETQ. This chain connects TRBV5-1 to TRBJ1-2; D not resolved. The specimen was peripheral blood. The origin of this receptor is a woman aged 65 to 85 with acute or convalescent COVID-19. The CDR3 sequence is CASSLAGGYTF. The CDR3 nucleotides are TGCGCCAGCAGCTTGGCGGGGGGCTACACCTTC.